Listed below are T cell receptor beta chains from one sample, sequenced in a study of cytomegalovirus exposure and HLA in healthy donors. Here immunoSEQ multiplex PCR was the method, and the copy in TCRdb shows in-frame clones only, minus some. The sample yields more than 150,000 clones, around four fifths seen once. The sample comprised PBMCs. These receptor sequences come from a man between 18 and 29 years old in good health and CMV-seronegative. Both conserved end residues are part of each CDR3. D genes are given only for firm matches. Clone sizes are given selectively: once, few, many, or a class where the clone is expanded.

TRBJ2-5 TRBV7-9 TRBD2 . CASSLWGLAGASQETQYF TGTGCCAGCAGCTTATGGGGACTAGCGGGAGCATCCCAAGAGACCCAGTACTTC
TRBJ2-5 TRBV6-6 . . CASSYPQTGMETQYF TGTGCCAGCAGTTACCCCCAGACGGGGATGGAGACCCAGTACTTC
TRBJ2-2 TRBV6-1 TRBD2 . CASNSGSRSGELFF TGTGCCAGCAATAGCGGGAGTCGATCCGGGGAGCTGTTTTTT
TRBJ2-5 TRBV5-4 TRBD2 . CASSKQAGGWETQYF TGTGCCAGCAGTAAGCAAGCGGGGGGCTGGGAGACCCAGTACTTC
TRBJ2-5 TRBV5-1 TRBD2 . CASSQALSAGGPQETQYF TGCGCCAGCAGCCAGGCCTTAAGTGCGGGAGGGCCCCAAGAGACCCAGTACTTC
TRBJ1-4 TRBV28 TRBD1 . CASSSQTPDRDRGEKLFF TGTGCCAGCAGTTCTCAAACGCCGGACAGGGATCGGGGGGAAAAACTGTTTTTT
TRBJ2-3 TRBV7-2 . once CASSSSSAGDITDTQYF TGTGCCAGCAGCTCAAGCTCTGCAGGGGACATCACAGATACGCAGTATTTT
TRBJ2-7 TRBV4-3 TRBD2 . CASSQGEGRYEQYF TGCGCCAGCAGCCAGGGGGAGGGCAGATACGAGCAGTACTTC
TRBJ1-1 TRBV7-2 . . CASSLGRNTEAFF TGTGCCAGCAGCTTAGGCAGGAACACTGAAGCTTTCTTT
TRBJ1-3 TRBV5-1 TRBD1 . CASVESDRGGPGNTIYF TGCGCCAGCGTAGAATCGGACAGGGGAGGTCCTGGAAACACCATATATTTT
TRBJ2-3 TRBV11-3 . . CASSLRTVGHTDTQYF TGTGCCAGCAGCTTACGGACAGTCGGACACACAGATACGCAGTATTTT
TRBJ2-3 TRBV19 TRBD1 . CASSVVPPQGASDTQYF TGTGCCAGTAGTGTTGTACCTCCGCAGGGGGCATCTGATACGCAGTATTTT
TRBJ1-1 TRBV14 . . CASSQYTGHTEAFF TGTGCCAGCAGCCAATACACAGGGCATACTGAAGCTTTCTTT